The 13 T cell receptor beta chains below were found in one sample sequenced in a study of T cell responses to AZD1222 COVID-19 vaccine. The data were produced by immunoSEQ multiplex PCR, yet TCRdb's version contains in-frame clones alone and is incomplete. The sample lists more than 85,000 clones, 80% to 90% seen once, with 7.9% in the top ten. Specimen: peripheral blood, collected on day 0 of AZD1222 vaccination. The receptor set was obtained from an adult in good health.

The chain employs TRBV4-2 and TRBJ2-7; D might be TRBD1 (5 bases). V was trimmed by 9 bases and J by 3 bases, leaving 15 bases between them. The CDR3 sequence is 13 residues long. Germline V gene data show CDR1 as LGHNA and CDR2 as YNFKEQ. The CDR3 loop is CASTQGNGYEQYF. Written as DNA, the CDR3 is TGTGCCAGTACCCAGGGAAACGGCTACGAGCAGTACTTC.

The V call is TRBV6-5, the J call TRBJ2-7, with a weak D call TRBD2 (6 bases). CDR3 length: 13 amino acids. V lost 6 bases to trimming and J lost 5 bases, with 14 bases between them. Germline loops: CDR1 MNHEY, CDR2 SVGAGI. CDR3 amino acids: CASSRGIEDEQYF. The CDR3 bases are TGTGCCAGCAGCCGGGGGATAGAAGACGAGCAGTACTTC.

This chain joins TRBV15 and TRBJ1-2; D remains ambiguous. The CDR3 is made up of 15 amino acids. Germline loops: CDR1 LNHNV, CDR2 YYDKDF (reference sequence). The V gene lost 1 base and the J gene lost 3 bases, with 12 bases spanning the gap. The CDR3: CATSRGRGRDYGYTF. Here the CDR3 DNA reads TGTGCCACCAGCAGAGGCCGGGGTCGGGACTATGGCTACACCTTC.

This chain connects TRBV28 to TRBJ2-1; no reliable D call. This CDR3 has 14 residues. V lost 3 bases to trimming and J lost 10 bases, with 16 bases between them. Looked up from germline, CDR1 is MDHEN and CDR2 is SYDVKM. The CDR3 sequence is CASSFQEMGNEQFF. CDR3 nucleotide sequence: TGTGCCAGCAGTTTCCAGGAGATGGGAAACGAGCAGTTCTTC.

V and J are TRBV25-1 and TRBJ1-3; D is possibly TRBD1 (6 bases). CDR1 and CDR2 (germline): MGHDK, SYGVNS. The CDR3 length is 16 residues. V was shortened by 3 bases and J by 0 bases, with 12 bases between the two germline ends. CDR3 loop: CASSDLGAISGNTIYF. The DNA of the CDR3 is TGTGCCAGCAGTGATCTGGGGGCGATCTCTGGAAACACCATATATTTT.

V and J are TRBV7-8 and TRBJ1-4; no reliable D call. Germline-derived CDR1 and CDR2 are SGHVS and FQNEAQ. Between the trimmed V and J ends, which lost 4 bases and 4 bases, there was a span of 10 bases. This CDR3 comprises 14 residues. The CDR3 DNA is TGTGCCAGCAGCTCTGGCAGTTTTAATGAAAAACTGTTTTTT. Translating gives CASSSGSFNEKLFF. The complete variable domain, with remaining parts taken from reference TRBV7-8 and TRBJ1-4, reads GAGVSQSPRYKVAKRGQDVALRCDPISGHVSLFWYQQALGQGPEFLTYFQNEAQLDKSGLPSDRFFAERPEGSVSTLKIQRTQQEDSAVYLCASSSGSFNEKLFFGSGTQLSVL.

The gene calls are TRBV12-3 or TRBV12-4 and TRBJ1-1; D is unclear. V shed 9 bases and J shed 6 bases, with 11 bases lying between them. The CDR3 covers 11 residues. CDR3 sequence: CASRKGSEAFF. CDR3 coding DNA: TGTGCCAGTCGGAAGGGTTCTGAAGCTTTCTTT.

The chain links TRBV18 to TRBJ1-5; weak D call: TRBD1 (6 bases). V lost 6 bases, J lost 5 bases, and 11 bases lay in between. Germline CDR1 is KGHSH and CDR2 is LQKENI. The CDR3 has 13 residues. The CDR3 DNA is TGTGCCAGCTCGACAGGAAACCATCAGCCCCAGCATTTT. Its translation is CASSTGNHQPQHF.

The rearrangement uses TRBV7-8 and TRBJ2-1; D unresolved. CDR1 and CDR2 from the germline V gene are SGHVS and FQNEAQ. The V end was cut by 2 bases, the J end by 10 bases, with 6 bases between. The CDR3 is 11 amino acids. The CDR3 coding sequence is TGTGCCAGCAGCTTAATTGGAGAGCAGTTCTTC. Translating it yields CASSLIGEQFF.

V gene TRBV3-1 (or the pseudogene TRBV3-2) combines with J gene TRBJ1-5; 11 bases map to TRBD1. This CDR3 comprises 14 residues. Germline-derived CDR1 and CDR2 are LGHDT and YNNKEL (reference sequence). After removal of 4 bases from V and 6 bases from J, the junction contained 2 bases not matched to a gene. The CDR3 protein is CASSPGTGGQPQHF. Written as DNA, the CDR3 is TGTGCCAGCAGCCCCGGGACAGGGGGTCAGCCCCAGCATTTT.

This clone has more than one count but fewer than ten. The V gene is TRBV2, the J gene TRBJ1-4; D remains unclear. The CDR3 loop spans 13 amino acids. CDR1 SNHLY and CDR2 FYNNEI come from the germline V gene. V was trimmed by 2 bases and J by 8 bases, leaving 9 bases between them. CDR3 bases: TGTGCCAGCAGTGAAATGTTGAGGGAAAAACTGTTTTTT. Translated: CASSEMLREKLFF.

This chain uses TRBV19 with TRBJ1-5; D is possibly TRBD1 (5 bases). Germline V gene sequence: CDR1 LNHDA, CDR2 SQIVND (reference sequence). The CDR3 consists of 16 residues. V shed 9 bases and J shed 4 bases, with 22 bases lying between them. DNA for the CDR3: TGTGCCAGCCTGGAGGCAGGGAAAGGAGAGAATCAGCCCCAGCATTTT. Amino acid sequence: CASLEAGKGENQPQHF.

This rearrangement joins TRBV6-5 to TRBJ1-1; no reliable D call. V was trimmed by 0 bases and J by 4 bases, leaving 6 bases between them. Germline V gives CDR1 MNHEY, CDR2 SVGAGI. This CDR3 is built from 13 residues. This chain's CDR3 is CASSYSLVTEAFF. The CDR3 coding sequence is TGTGCCAGCAGTTACTCCCTGGTCACTGAAGCTTTCTTT.